These 21 T cell receptor beta chains originate from one sample sequenced in a study of shared clonotypes between healthy human individuals. TCRdb keeps only in-frame clones here, not all; method: immunoSEQ multiplex PCR. Of under 1,100,000 clones in the sample, approximately 78% are singletons; the top ten hold roughly 0.65%. The source material was memory CD4+ T cells from PBMCs. Subset denoted: CD45RA-negative fraction. These receptors came from a man aged 18 to 29 in good health. Some clones in this sample may be carry-over from other donors' samples.

Concerning this clone: Other DNA sequences in this sample translate to the same CDR3. The rearrangement joins TRBV9 to TRBJ2-5; D may be TRBD1 (8 bases). V was pared by 3 bases and J by 5 bases, with 11 bases between. The CDR3 length is 13 residues. In germline, CDR1 is SGDLS, CDR2 YYNGEE. CDR3: CASSAQGGETQYF. In DNA, the CDR3 is TGTGCCAGCAGCGCACAGGGGGGGGAGACCCAGTACTTC. Filled out from reference TRBV9 and TRBJ2-5, the complete variable domain reads DSGVTQTPKHLITATGQRVTLRCSPRSGDLSVYWYQQSLDQGLQFLIQYYNGEERAKGNILERFSAQQFPDLHSELNLSSLELGDSALYFCASSAQGGETQYFGPGTRLLVL.

The chain links TRBV19 to TRBJ1-5; 7 nucleotides match TRBD1. V lost 4 bases and J lost 3; bases outside the gene matches: 3. Germline V gene lookup returns CDR1 LNHDA and CDR2 SQIVND (reference sequence). This CDR3 is 14 amino acids long. In nucleotides, the CDR3 is TGTGCCAGTAGTAGTGGGACAGACAATCAGCCCCAGCATTTT. It specifies CASSSGTDNQPQHF.

The rearrangement joins TRBV11-2 to TRBJ2-3, with 7 bases lining up with TRBD2. V shed 0 bases and J 1 base; nucleotides not matched to a gene: 7. This CDR3 has 17 residues. Germline assignment: CDR1 SGHAT and CDR2 FQNNGV. The CDR3 DNA is TGTGCCAGCAGCTTAGATCGGGGAGGGCCTGGCACAGATACGCAGTATTTT. It yields the protein CASSLDRGGPGTDTQYF. Based on the CDR3 plus reference TRBV11-2 and TRBJ2-3, the full variable domain is EAGVAQSPRYKIIEKRQSVAFWCNPISGHATLYWYQQILGQGPKLLIQFQNNGVVDDSQLPKDRFSAERLKGVDSTLKIQPAKLEDSAVYLCASSLDRGGPGTDTQYFGPGTRLTVL.

This chain joins TRBV27 and TRBJ2-7; D possibly uses TRBD1 or TRBD2 (6 bases each). This CDR3 is 16 amino acids long. V lost 5 bases and J 0 bases, leaving 17 bases between the germline ends. Germline CDR1 MNHEY, CDR2 SMNVEV (reference sequence). The CDR3 loop reads CASSPRGQRASYEQYF. The DNA of the CDR3 is TGTGCCAGCAGTCCCCGGGGGCAGCGGGCCTCCTACGAGCAGTACTTC.

The chain combines TRBV5-1 with TRBJ1-2; the D gene is possibly TRBD1 (5 bases). The germline gives CDR1 SGHRS, CDR2 YFSETQ. The germline V and J ends were trimmed by 4 bases and 8 bases, with 21 bases remaining between them. This CDR3 comprises 15 residues. CDR3 coding DNA: TGCGCCAGCAGCGCGCCCGGGGGTCCTGGCGACGGCTACACCTTC. This sequence encodes CASSAPGGPGDGYTF.

The chain recombines TRBV5-1 with TRBJ2-7; 10 bases fit TRBD1. This CDR3 comprises 14 residues. The germline V gene has CDR1 SGHRS and CDR2 YFSETQ. Trimming cost V 4 bases and J 3 bases; bases outside gene matches: 4. The CDR3 DNA is TGCGCCAGCAGCAGGACAGGGGGGTTCTACGAGCAGTACTTC. It codes for CASSRTGGFYEQYF.

The rearrangement joins TRBV4-3 to TRBJ1-2, with a weak D call TRBD1 (6 bases). This CDR3 comprises 12 residues. The V gene's germline CDR1 is LGHNA and CDR2 YSLEER. Trimming took 4 bases from V and 5 from J, leaving 8 bases between them. The CDR3 nucleotides are TGCGCCAGCAGCCGAACAGGGTATGGCTACACCTTC. Translated: CASSRTGYGYTF.

Concerning this clone itself: The sample contains more than one DNA sequence encoding this CDR3. This chain links TRBV2 with TRBJ1-1; D remains unclear. Trimming shortened V by 2 bases and J by 4 bases, and 2 bases separated the two germline ends. Germline-derived CDR1 and CDR2 are SNHLY and FYNNEI. The CDR3 contains 11 residues. DNA of the CDR3: TGTGCCAGCAGTGAACTCACTGAAGCTTTCTTT. Its translation is CASSELTEAFF.

CDR3 bases: TGTGCCAGCGCCGGGGGGACAGGAGCTAATCAGCCCCAGCATTTT. It is translated as CASAGGTGANQPQHF. The rearrangement links TRBV2 to TRBJ1-5; TRBD1 aligns across 8 bases. Trimming cost V 8 bases and J 4 bases; bases outside gene matches: 10. The germline CDR1 and CDR2 sequences are SNHLY and FYNNEI. The CDR3 has 15 residues.

The chain uses TRBV5-1 and TRBJ2-3; TRBD2 matches at 7 bases. Trimming took 4 bases from V and 2 from J; bases not matched to a gene: 4. Per the germline V gene, CDR1 is SGHRS and CDR2 is YFSETQ. This CDR3 region has 14 residues. The CDR3 is CASSRGDHTDTQYF. CDR3 coding DNA: TGCGCCAGCAGCCGGGGGGACCACACAGATACGCAGTATTTT.

The V call is TRBV28, the J call TRBJ1-2, with 7 positions matching TRBD1. Germline CDR1 MDHEN, CDR2 SYDVKM. J gave up 6 bases and V 5 bases, and 15 bases lay outside the gene matches. The CDR3 contains 16 residues. In nucleotides, the CDR3 is TGTGCCAGCAGTCCGGGCGGCGGGACAGCCCCCCATGGCTACACCTTC. This codes for CASSPGGGTAPHGYTF.

Remarks on this clone: A much larger clonotype is one base distant, so this may be a read error. The chain links TRBV28 to TRBJ1-1; D remains unclear. Trimming pared 6 bases from V and 0 bases from J, leaving 5 bases between. Per the germline V gene, CDR1 is MDHEN and CDR2 is SYDVKM. The CDR3 length is 12 residues. CDR3 sequence: CASSIVNTEAFF. The CDR3 DNA reads as TGTGCCAGCAGCATAGTGAACACTGAAGCTTTCTTT.

The J gene is TRBJ2-2, the V gene TRBV5-4; 13 nucleotides line up with TRBD2. Germline V gives CDR1 SGHNT, CDR2 YYREEE (reference sequence). The CDR3 length is 15 residues. V lost 1 base and J lost 8; bases outside the gene matches: 2. The CDR3 is CASSLRTSGRGELFF. CDR3 coding DNA: TGTGCCAGCAGCTTGAGGACTAGCGGGAGAGGGGAGCTGTTTTTT. Based on the CDR3 plus reference TRBV5-4 and TRBJ2-2, the full variable domain is ETGVTQSPTHLIKTRGQQVTLRCSSQSGHNTVSWYQQALGQGPQFIFQYYREEENGRGNFPPRFSGLQFPNYSSELNVNALELDDSALYLCASSLRTSGRGELFFGEGSRLTVL.

The CDR3 nucleotides are TGTGCCAGTAGGGATGTAGGGGGGGACCATCCCCATGAGGCTTTCTTT. Translating it yields CASRDVGGDHPHEAFF. This chain uses TRBV19 with TRBJ1-1; a weak D match, TRBD1 (6 bases). CDR1 is LNHDA, CDR2 SQIVND, per germline (reference sequence). The CDR3 spans 16 residues. The V and J ends lost 6 bases and 11 bases respectively, with 28 bases between them.

The chain employs TRBV6-6 and TRBJ1-4, with a tentative D call TRBD1 (6 bases). Germline loops: CDR1 MNHNY, CDR2 SVGAGI (reference sequence). CDR3 size: 12 residues. V lost 10 bases to trimming and J lost 3 bases, with 9 bases between them. The CDR3 sequence is CATQGPNEKLFF. CDR3 sequence (DNA): TGTGCCACTCAGGGGCCTAATGAAAAACTGTTTTTT.

The chain recombines TRBV5-4 with TRBJ2-5, with TRBD2 as a possible D gene (6 bases). The assigned J gene may be wrong: the sequence end matches TRBJ2-7 better. The CDR3 has 14 residues. Looked up from germline, CDR1 is SGHNT and CDR2 is YYREEE (reference sequence). The CDR3 sequence is CASSELIGGNEQYF. The CDR3 nucleotides are TGTGCCAGCAGCGAGCTAATAGGAGGGAACGAGCAGTACTTC.

A remark on this clone: This same CDR3 is encoded by further DNA sequences in the sample. The chain is built from TRBV7-9 and TRBJ2-1, with 9 bases identical to TRBD2. There are 15 residues in the CDR3. In germline, CDR1 is SEHNR, CDR2 FQNEAQ (reference sequence). Losses at the gene ends were 5 bases for V and 7 bases for J; bases not matched to a gene: 9. The CDR3 DNA is TGTGCCAGCAGCCCGGCCGGGCTAGCGGGGAATGAGCAGTTCTTC. It translates to CASSPAGLAGNEQFF.

V usage is TRBV6-6 and J usage is TRBJ2-7, with D tentatively TRBD2 (5 bases). Germline V gives CDR1 MNHNY, CDR2 SVGAGI (reference sequence). The CDR3 is made up of 13 amino acids. With 4 bases removed from V and 3 bases from J, the gap between germline ends came to 10 bases. CDR3 loop: CASSWSGNYEQYF. The CDR3 coding sequence is TGTGCCAGCAGTTGGAGCGGTAACTACGAGCAGTACTTC.

A few counts support this clone. V gene TRBV28 combines with J gene TRBJ1-2; TRBD1 agrees at 7 bases. Per the germline V gene, CDR1 is MDHEN and CDR2 is SYDVKM. Trimming removed 2 bases from V and 4 bases from J; junction bases left unmatched: 7. The CDR3 runs to 15 residues. DNA of the CDR3: TGTGCCAGCAGTTTAAAGGGGGCGCAGGGCTATGGCTACACCTTC. It yields the protein CASSLKGAQGYGYTF.

The chain recombines TRBV7-9 with TRBJ2-4, with 8 bases matching TRBD1. J gave up 1 base and V 5 bases, and 4 bases lay outside the gene matches. CDR1 is SEHNR and CDR2 is FQNEAQ in the germline V gene (reference sequence). This CDR3 is built from 15 residues. The CDR3 DNA reads as TGTGCCAGCAGCCCAGGGGGCACGGCCAAAAACATTCAGTACTTC. This encodes CASSPGGTAKNIQYF.

This clone was seen just once. This chain uses TRBV5-8 with TRBJ2-5; no definite D call. CDR1 and CDR2 from the germline V gene are SGHTS and YDEGEE. CDR3 length equals 10 residues. V was pared by 0 bases and J by 6 bases, with 0 bases between. CDR3 amino acids: CASSLETQYF. The DNA for the CDR3 is TGTGCCAGCAGCTTGGAGACCCAGTACTTC.